The 20 T cell receptor beta chains listed next were all sequenced from one sample in a study of blood T cell repertoires in COVID-19. Profiled with immunoSEQ multiplex PCR; TCRdb holds only in-frame clones, not every one. The table records more than 350,000 clones, more than 70% of them present only once. Material for sequencing was peripheral blood. The receptors stem from a woman in her twenties or thirties with COVID-19, enrolled during active disease.

This chain links TRBV5-5 with TRBJ2-7; no firm D call. Looked up from germline, CDR1 is SGHKS and CDR2 is YYEKEE (reference sequence). V was pared by 0 bases and J by 0 bases, with 7 bases between. This CDR3 has 14 amino acids. The CDR3 coding sequence is TGTGCCAGCAGCTTGGCTCAGGTCTCCTACGAGCAGTACTTC. This translates into CASSLAQVSYEQYF.

This chain links TRBV25-1 with TRBJ2-1; 10 positions match TRBD1. CDR1 and CDR2 (germline): MGHDK, SYGVNS. V was clipped by 5 bases and J by 6 bases; unmatched bases: 10. The CDR3 has 16 residues. CDR3 in amino acids: CASSLSGQGVSNEQFF. In DNA form, the CDR3 reads TGTGCCAGCAGTCTGTCCGGACAGGGGGTCAGCAATGAGCAGTTCTTC.

This clone is a singleton in its sample. The V gene is TRBV5-1, the J gene TRBJ2-1, with 11 bases matching TRBD2. CDR3 size: 16 residues. Germline CDR1 and CDR2: SGHRS and YFSETQ. The V segment lost 4 bases and the J segment 5 bases; nucleotides outside the gene matches: 8. The CDR3 DNA follows: TGCGCCAGCAGCGCGCGGGTAGCGGGAGGGGACAATGAGCAGTTCTTC. It yields the protein CASSARVAGGDNEQFF.

The V and J genes are TRBV5-5 and TRBJ1-5; D possibly corresponds to TRBD1 (5 bases). This CDR3 is 16 amino acids long. The V and J ends lost 1 base and 6 bases respectively, with 17 bases between them. In germline, CDR1 is SGHKS, CDR2 YYEKEE (reference sequence). The CDR3: CASSLSGAGGGQPQHF. CDR3 in DNA: TGTGCCAGCAGCTTGAGCGGGGCAGGTGGGGGTCAGCCCCAGCATTTT.

The genes are TRBV2 and TRBJ2-5, with 14 bases aligning to TRBD2. The CDR3 is 15 residues long. V dropped 6 bases and J dropped 5; count of bases not matched to a gene: 5. The germline CDR1 and CDR2 sequences are SNHLY and FYNNEI. CDR3: CASRSGLAGVETQYF. For the CDR3, the DNA is TGTGCCAGCAGATCGGGACTAGCGGGAGTTGAGACCCAGTACTTC.

The chain is built from TRBV28 and TRBJ1-1; D gene ambiguous. The CDR3 sequence is 15 residues long. Germline V gene sequence: CDR1 MDHEN, CDR2 SYDVKM. V dropped 1 base and J dropped 0 bases, with 9 bases sitting between them. CDR3 nucleotides: TGTGCCAGCAGTTTATTGGCGGGGATGAACACTGAAGCTTTCTTT. Translated, it gives CASSLLAGMNTEAFF.

The rearrangement joins TRBV9 to TRBJ1-2; maybe TRBD1 (5 bases). CDR1 SGDLS and CDR2 YYNGEE come from the germline V gene. This CDR3 has 13 amino acids. Trimming took off 6 bases at V and 4 bases at J, with 13 bases between the two ends. This CDR3 reads CASTGGRSYGYTF. The CDR3 coding sequence is TGTGCCAGCACCGGGGGACGATCCTATGGCTACACCTTC.

The table lists this clone with a few counts. The V and J genes are TRBV4-1 and TRBJ1-5; no clear D. Trimming pared 0 bases from V and 3 bases from J, leaving 9 bases between. CDR3 size: 15 residues. The germline V gene has CDR1 MGHRA and CDR2 YSYEKL. CDR3 sequence (DNA): TGCGCCAGCAGCCAAGATCCCGGTCTCAATCAGCCCCAGCATTTT. This sequence encodes CASSQDPGLNQPQHF.

The chain uses TRBV19 and TRBJ2-7, with D perhaps TRBD1 (6 bases). Trimming pared 2 bases from V and 3 bases from J, leaving 14 bases between. This CDR3 has 15 amino acids. Germline V gives CDR1 LNHDA, CDR2 SQIVND (reference sequence). The chain's CDR3 is CASSITTGSGYEQYF. Written as DNA, the CDR3 is TGTGCCAGTAGTATAACAACAGGGTCAGGCTACGAGCAGTACTTC. Complete variable domain (other parts from reference TRBV19 and TRBJ2-7): DGGITQSPKYLFRKEGQNVTLSCEQNLNHDAMYWYRQDPGQGLRLIYYSQIVNDFQKGDIAEGYSVSREKKESFPLTVTSAQKNPTAFYLCASSITTGSGYEQYFGPGTRLTVT.

V is TRBV5-6 and J is TRBJ2-7, with no clear D. V was clipped by 2 bases and J by 6 bases, with 12 bases between them. This CDR3 spans 13 amino acids. The V gene's germline CDR1 is SGHDT and CDR2 YYEEEE. The CDR3: CASSLGLVVEQYF. The CDR3 DNA is TGTGCCAGCAGCTTAGGTCTAGTCGTCGAGCAGTACTTC.

The chain joins TRBV4-3 to TRBJ2-6, with 8 bases identical to TRBD1. CDR3 length equals 18 residues. The germline V gene has CDR1 LGHNA and CDR2 YSLEER. With 6 bases clipped from V and 0 bases from J, the junction kept 10 bases outside the gene matches. The CDR3 reads CASSTYRGRLSGANVLTF. The CDR3 nucleotides read TGCGCCAGCAGTACCTACAGGGGGAGACTCTCTGGGGCCAACGTCCTGACTTTC.

V and J are TRBV2 and TRBJ1-5; tentatively, D is TRBD1 (5 bases). CDR3 length: 12 amino acids. V was trimmed by 5 bases and J by 7 bases, leaving 9 bases between them. The germline V gene encodes CDR1 SNHLY and CDR2 FYNNEI. The CDR3, as DNA: TGTGCCAGCAGTCCCCAGGGCCAGCCCCAGCATTTT. This translates into CASSPQGQPQHF. Filled out from reference TRBV2 and TRBJ1-5, the complete variable domain reads EPEVTQTPSHQVTQMGQEVILRCVPISNHLYFYWYRQILGQKVEFLVSFYNNEISEKSEIFDDQFSVERPDGSNFTLKIRSTKLEDSAMYFCASSPQGQPQHFGDGTRLSIL.

This clone has only one observation. The chain recombines TRBV7-2 with TRBJ2-5; 9 positions match TRBD1. V gave up 6 bases and J gave up 5 bases; unmatched junction bases: 7. Germline CDR1 reads SGHTA; CDR2 reads FQGNSA. CDR3 length equals 14 residues. Here the CDR3 reads CASSSNRGRETQYF. The CDR3 DNA reads TGTGCCAGCAGTTCTAACAGGGGGCGGGAGACCCAGTACTTC.

The V gene is TRBV3-1 (or the pseudogene TRBV3-2), the J gene TRBJ2-7, with D perhaps matching TRBD1 (6 bases). The germline V and J ends were trimmed by 3 bases and 6 bases, with 9 bases remaining between them. Germline V gives CDR1 LGHDT, CDR2 YNNKEL (reference sequence). The CDR3 length is 12 residues. The CDR3 DNA reads as TGTGCCAGCAGCCAGGGGGCGCGCGAGCAGTACTTC. Its protein is CASSQGAREQYF.

The chain has TRBV7-2 and TRBJ2-3; 9 bases match TRBD2. Trimming at V came to 7 bases and at J to 3 bases, leaving 8 bases not matched to a gene. Germline V lookup: CDR1 SGHTA, CDR2 FQGNSA. The CDR3 spans 15 residues. The DNA for the CDR3 is TGTGCCAGCACAAAGGGCGGGAGGGTGACAGATACGCAGTATTTT. Encoded protein: CASTKGGRVTDTQYF.

The rearrangement joins TRBV7-9 to TRBJ1-2; D unclear. Germline V gene data show CDR1 as SEHNR and CDR2 as FQNEAQ (reference sequence). Trimming took 5 bases from V and 3 from J, leaving 4 bases between them. The CDR3 sequence is 11 residues long. The CDR3 reads CASSRDYGYTF. CDR3 DNA sequence: TGTGCCAGCAGCCGAGACTATGGCTACACCTTC.

The gene calls are TRBV24-1 and TRBJ2-2; TRBD1 agrees at 9 bases. The CDR3 runs to 15 residues. The germline CDR1 and CDR2 sequences are KGHDR and SFDVKD. V trimming: 9 bases; J trimming: 5 bases; junction bases outside the gene matches: 9. CDR3 region: CATGVRDRETGELFF. CDR3 coding DNA: TGTGCCACCGGGGTCCGGGACAGGGAAACCGGGGAGCTGTTTTTT.

The V and J genes are TRBV27 and TRBJ2-7; a weak D match, TRBD2 (6 bases). This CDR3 comprises 15 residues. Trimming removed 4 bases from V and 0 bases from J, with 13 bases in between. CDR1 MNHEY and CDR2 SMNVEV come from the germline V gene (reference sequence). The CDR3 region is CASSSRDSISYEQYF. In DNA form, the CDR3 reads TGTGCCAGCAGTTCCCGGGACTCCATCTCCTACGAGCAGTACTTC.

CDR3 sequence (DNA): TGCGCCAGCAGCTCAGGGACTAGCGGCAACAATGAGCAGTTCTTC. Its translation: CASSSGTSGNNEQFF. The chain employs TRBV5-1 and TRBJ2-1, with 11 bases lining up with TRBD2. This CDR3 spans 15 amino acids. Germline-derived CDR1 and CDR2 are SGHRS and YFSETQ. The J segment lost 5 bases and the V segment lost 3 bases, leaving 4 bases of the junction unmatched.

The genes are TRBV7-9 and TRBJ1-3; possibly TRBD1 for D (5 bases). Germline V gives CDR1 SEHNR, CDR2 FQNEAQ (reference sequence). The CDR3 totals 16 residues. Trimming took 4 bases from V and 0 from J, leaving 13 bases between them. The CDR3 here is CASSSDFDSSGNTIYF. The CDR3 DNA follows: TGTGCCAGCAGCTCGGATTTCGACAGCTCTGGAAACACCATATATTTT.